The T cell receptor (beta chain) under discussion was sequenced for a study of shared clonotypes between healthy human individuals (dated by TCRdb to 2020 to 2022). General notes on the study: A couple of women and three men aged 18 to 49 years were included in the cohort. To estimate repertoire size and how much clonotype sharing occurs between individuals, the study deeply sequenced the blood TCR repertoires of roughly 5 healthy adults. To increase sequencing depth and limit assay-specific biases, TCR repertoire library preparation and sequencing were carried out by different laboratories using diverse techniques. Leukapheresis yielded between about 0.94 and 8.9 billion PBMCs per donor. Per donor, three plates each were used for CD4 naive and CD4 memory, two for CD8 naive, and one for CD8 memory. Results and caveats for the whole study, not just this receptor: Compared with non-shared clonotypes, the clonotypes found in all four sorted-subset donors had higher generation probabilities. Only blood was sampled, and tissue TCR repertoires likely differ from those in blood. When a handful of donors were compared, the shared fraction of clonotypes was approximately 5% for naive CD4, approximately 3.5% for naive CD8, 2% to 2.5% for memory CD4, and roughly 0.4% for memory CD8. Incomplete sequencing was indicated by rarefaction of sorted-subset datasets, despite the large sequencing depth. Pairwise subsampling indicated that sequencing depth was expected to affect the degree of clonotype sharing among donors. Larger estimated clonotype richness was generally found for naive subsets than for memory subsets. The small number of donors limited the genetic and exposure-history diversity represented.

As regards this clone: Its antigen is still unknown. Base qualities were left out, and no much larger clone turns up one base away.

TCR CDR3 regions were amplified from genomic DNA by multiplex PCR using the deep immunoSEQ assay. Extracted genomic DNA from each cell subset was distributed evenly across all wells of several immunoSEQ 96-well plates, and each plate was treated as a replicate. For sorted subsets, each replicate PCR was loaded with about 0.2 ug genomic DNA, equivalent to about 30,000 T cell genomes. Purified libraries were measured with a Qubit 3.0 fluorometer, size-checked on a Bioanalyzer 2100, and measured again with the KAPA Library Quantification kit. Every immunoSEQ 96-well plate was sequenced on a separate single-read 150-cycle Illumina NextSeq 550 flow cell. The original pipeline was this. Because the immunoSEQ output included only junctional sequences and no quality scores, the filtering could not be the same as the filtering used for full-length reads. To assign V/J genes and CDR3, sequences were annotated using PyIR, a Python wrapper for IgBLAST v1.9, with IMGT germline references. Reads were removed for weak V/J assignments (E-value above 1e-6), missing CDR3, stop codons, out-of-frame junctions, or ambiguous translated residues. V3J clonotypes were defined as sequences sharing an identical inferred V gene, J gene, and CDR3 amino acid sequence. Percentage overlap between repertoires was computed as shared unique clonotypes divided by the size of the smaller repertoire. RTK rarefaction, the Chao1 estimator, and Recon v2.1 estimates of unobserved clonotypes were used to assess repertoire richness. OLGA was used to compute generation probabilities for all TCRbeta clonotypes that the gDNA method yielded from a few donors. TCRdb took this table from immuneACCESS and kept in-frame rearrangements with V and J called. Such tables lack part of the clones; where checked against another copy, unresolved V genes explain under half of the gap, and the rest is unexplained. Clonal size and the V and J genes are those of that table, whereas D and trimming came from the DNA. This sample gives about 660,000 clones in total; around two thirds of them show up just once. Around 1.6% of the sample is taken by the ten largest.

Donors were healthy HIV-negative adults with no recently reported acute infections or vaccinations. Every donor was a Caucasian adult residing in Nashville, Tennessee, USA. CD4+ T cells were enriched by magnetic negative selection; naive cells were then positively selected on CD45RA, and the negative fraction formed the memory subset. Blood was obtained by leukapheresis, after which PBMCs were separated by Ficoll-Histopaque density gradient centrifugation and cryopreserved in liquid nitrogen vapor phase. Analytical flow cytometry was used to check the purity and quantity of every magnetically sorted T cell population. Each sorted fraction had its genomic DNA isolated and then quantified by UV absorbance on a Nanodrop 2000c. The germline V end is reduced by 4 bases and the J end by 3 bases; junction bases left unmatched: 8. Sequences ENHRY (CDR1) and SYGVKD (CDR2) are obtained from the germline V gene. Measured from the cysteine to the phenylalanine, the CDR3 is 15 residues long. CDR3 DNA only is kept here, 45 bases in frame from base 1.

This clonotype was obtained from a woman aged 25 to 39 in good health. The chain is made from TRBV10-3 and TRBJ2-5; a stretch of 7 junction bases matches TRBD2. The source material was memory CD4+ T cells sorted from blood. Read against the paper, the sample's cell subset or site label means: CD45RA-negative fraction. The DNA is TGTGCCATCAGTGCAGCGACTAGCAGCGAAGAGACCCAGTACTTC. The translation is CAISAATSSEETQYF.